These 8 T cell receptor beta chains were all obtained from the same sample, sequenced in a study of blood T cell repertoires in COVID-19. Sequencing used immunoSEQ multiplex PCR; TCRdb keeps in-frame clones, though not all of them. There are 200,000 to 250,000 clones in the sample; about 91% occur only once, and just over 2.5% lies in the top ten. Material for sequencing was PBMCs or T cells enriched from blood (not recorded which). These receptors were obtained from a woman aged 25 to 39 with acute COVID-19.

In DNA form, the CDR3 reads TGTGCCAGCAGTTACACAGGGGACTATGGCTACACCTTC. This gives the protein CASSYTGDYGYTF. The chain joins TRBV27 to TRBJ1-2, with 7 bases fitting TRBD1. The CDR3 extends over 13 amino acids. Germline V gene sequence: CDR1 MNHEY, CDR2 SMNVEV (reference sequence). V trimming: 4 bases; J trimming: 3 bases; junction bases outside the gene matches: 2.

The chain couples TRBV6-2 or TRBV6-3 to TRBJ1-2, with TRBD1 matching over 7 bases. This CDR3 spans 14 amino acids. The germline gives CDR1 MNHEY, CDR2 SVGEGT. J was trimmed by 4 bases and V by 6 bases; bases with no gene match: 8. The CDR3 DNA reads as TGTGCCAGCAGCCATGCCCGGGACAGCTATGGCTACACCTTC. Translating gives CASSHARDSYGYTF.

The genes are TRBV20-1 and TRBJ2-1; 12 bases align to TRBD2. Germline V gene sequence: CDR1 DFQATT, CDR2 SNEGSKA (reference sequence). The CDR3 is made up of 17 amino acids. The V segment lost 3 bases and the J segment 0 bases; nucleotides outside the gene matches: 6. In nucleotides, the CDR3 is TGCAGTGCTAGTCCTCTAGCGGGGGGGAACTCCTACAATGAGCAGTTCTTC. Its protein is CSASPLAGGNSYNEQFF.

The rearrangement links TRBV15 to TRBJ2-3; 7 bases match TRBD2. Trimming cost V 2 bases and J 2 bases; bases outside gene matches: 4. The CDR3 is 15 residues long. The V gene's germline CDR1 is LNHNV and CDR2 YYDKDF (reference sequence). The DNA of the CDR3 is TGTGCCACCAGCAGAAGCGGGGAGGACACAGATACGCAGTATTTT. Its protein is CATSRSGEDTDTQYF. The entire variable domain, with the rest obtained from reference TRBV15 and TRBJ2-3, is as follows: DAMVIQNPRYQVTQFGKPVTLSCSQTLNHNVMYWYQQKSSQAPKLLFHYYDKDFNNEADTPDNFQSRRPNTSFCFLDIRSPGLGDTAMYLCATSRSGEDTDTQYFGPGTRLTVL.

The rearrangement joins TRBV14 to TRBJ1-6, with D possibly being TRBD1 (5 bases). Looked up from germline, CDR1 is SGHDN and CDR2 is FVKESK. V dropped 5 bases and J dropped 0 bases, with 8 bases sitting between them. The CDR3 is made up of 15 amino acids. CDR3 sequence (DNA): TGTGCCAGCAGCTTAGACAGCTCCTATAATTCACCCCTCCACTTT. As protein: CASSLDSSYNSPLHF.

The chain links TRBV2 to TRBJ1-5; a weak D match, TRBD1 (5 bases). The CDR3 sequence is 16 residues long. V was cut by 4 bases and J by 2 bases, with 15 bases left in between. Germline lookup yields CDR1 SNHLY and CDR2 FYNNEI. The CDR3 coding sequence is TGTGCCAGCAGTGTAGGTGACGGGGGTGGCAATCAGCCCCAGCATTTT. It translates to CASSVGDGGGNQPQHF.

The chain joins TRBV29-1 to TRBJ2-5; perhaps TRBD1 as D (7 bases). The CDR3 runs to 13 residues. The V end was cut by 4 bases, the J end by 5 bases, with 14 bases between. CDR1 and CDR2 (germline): SQVTM, ANQGSEA. The CDR3 loop reads CSVGQGGSETQYF. The CDR3 DNA reads as TGCAGCGTTGGACAGGGAGGTTCGGAGACCCAGTACTTC.

On this clone itself: Other nucleotide sequences in the sample specify the same CDR3. The V call is TRBV30, the J call TRBJ1-1; TRBD1 might be the D (6 bases). This CDR3 is built from 13 residues. Germline V lookup: CDR1 GTSNPN, CDR2 SVGIG (reference sequence). V was pared by 0 bases and J by 4 bases, with 9 bases between. CDR3 loop: CAWSVGGGTEAFF. CDR3 in DNA: TGTGCCTGGAGTGTAGGGGGTGGCACTGAAGCTTTCTTT.